These T cell receptor beta chains were read from a single sample in a study of cytomegalovirus exposure and HLA in healthy donors. Produced via immunoSEQ multiplex PCR; TCRdb's table is partial and in-frame only. The data contain about 110,000 clones, 73% of them singletons. Sequencing was performed on PBMCs. These TCRs come from a man in his forties in good health and CMV-seronegative. Both conserved end residues are part of each CDR3. D genes are given only for firm matches. Size is stated for part of the rows, as once, few or many counts, or as a class when the clone is expanded.

TRBV5-1	TRBD1	NA	TRBJ1-2	TGCGCCAGCAGCTCCGGGACAGGGTTCTATGGCTACACCTTC	CASSSGTGFYGYTF
TRBV7-2	TRBD1	few	TRBJ2-3	TGTGCCAGCAGCTCCGGACAGGGCTATAGCACAGATACGCAGTATTTT	CASSSGQGYSTDTQYF
TRBV4-3	TRBD2	NA	TRBJ2-7	TGCGCCAGCAGCCATGCGACTAGCGGGGCATACGAGCAGTACTTC	CASSHATSGAYEQYF
TRBV19	TRBD1	NA	TRBJ2-7	TGTGCCAGTAGTGAGATGGCAGGGGGCGAGCAGTACTTC	CASSEMAGGEQYF
TRBV5-1	NA	NA	TRBJ2-1	TGCGCCAGCAGCTTGGACGGGACCCCAGGGGATGAGCAGTTCTTC	CASSLDGTPGDEQFF
TRBV28	NA	NA	TRBJ1-6	TGTGCCAGCAGCGACGGACAGCTTAATTCACCCCTCCACTTT	CASSDGQLNSPLHF
TRBV7-6	TRBD1	NA	TRBJ2-7	TGTGCCAGCAGCGGGACAGGGGGCCTAGTCGAGCAGTACTTC	CASSGTGGLVEQYF
TRBV10-3	TRBD1	once	TRBJ2-3	TGTGCCATCACCCAGGTCCTTGGGACAGAGATAAAAGAAGATACGCAGTATTTT	CAITQVLGTEIKEDTQYF
TRBV28	NA	NA	TRBJ2-1	TGTGCCAGCCTGACAGGAGGCTCCTACAATGAGCAGTTCTTC	CASLTGGSYNEQFF
TRBV5-6	NA	NA	TRBJ1-2	TGTGCCAGCAGCTTGGCAGGGTATGGCTACACCTTC	CASSLAGYGYTF
TRBV7-3	NA	NA	TRBJ2-1	TGTGCCAGCAGCTTGGGGCAATCTTACAATGAGCAGTTCTTC	CASSLGQSYNEQFF
TRBV9	TRBD1	NA	TRBJ1-2	TGTGCCAGCAGCCCGGGACAGGTTCCCCGCTACACCTTC	CASSPGQVPRYTF
TRBV19	NA	NA	TRBJ1-1	TGTGCCAGTAGTTTTAACAGGGCTTTGTACACTGAAGCTTTCTTT	CASSFNRALYTEAFF
TRBV4-3	NA	NA	TRBJ1-6	TGCGCCAGCAGCCAAGGCGGGAGCTCCTATAATTCACCCCTCCACTTT	CASSQGGSSYNSPLHF
TRBV6-5	NA	few	TRBJ1-1	TGTGCCAGCAGACCACGGGTCTTGAACACTGAAGCTTTCTTT	CASRPRVLNTEAFF
TRBV7-6	TRBD1	NA	TRBJ1-1	TGTGCCAGCAGCCAAGGGGGCAGGAACACTGAAGCTTTCTTT	CASSQGGRNTEAFF
TRBV4-3	TRBD2	NA	TRBJ2-7	TGCGCCAGCAGCCAAGATAGCGGGGACATCTACGAGCAGTACTTC	CASSQDSGDIYEQYF
TRBV7-9	TRBD1	NA	TRBJ2-7	TGTGCCAGCAGTCAAAACCAGATACAGGGGGCGATCGAGCAGTACTTC	CASSQNQIQGAIEQYF
TRBV7-2	NA	NA	TRBJ1-6	TGTGCCAGCAGTCCGCAGGGGAATTCACCCCTCCACTTT	CASSPQGNSPLHF
TRBV13	NA	NA	TRBJ1-2	TGTGCCAGCAGCTTAGTCAGGAGCGGTGGCTACACCTTC	CASSLVRSGGYTF
TRBV6-4	NA	NA	TRBJ2-2	TGTGCCAGCAGTGAAACATGGAGCAGAGACACCGGGGAGCTGTTTTTT	CASSETWSRDTGELFF
TRBV27	TRBD1	NA	TRBJ2-1	TGTGCCAGCAGTCGGACAGGGAACTACAATGAGCAGTTCTTC	CASSRTGNYNEQFF
TRBV5-6	TRBD1	NA	TRBJ2-7	TGTGCCAGCAGCTCAGGGACAGCCTATTACGAGCAGTACTTC	CASSSGTAYYEQYF
TRBV10-3	TRBD1	NA	TRBJ1-6	TGTGCCATCAGTGAGGAGGGGACAGGGACGAATTCACCCCTCCACTTT	CAISEEGTGTNSPLHF
TRBV7-2	TRBD1	NA	TRBJ2-1	TGTGCCAGCAGCTTACAGGGGGACAATGAGCAGTTCTTC	CASSLQGDNEQFF
TRBV4-3	NA	NA	TRBJ1-2	TGCGCCAGCAGCCAACTTCCCACTGCTAACTATGGCTACACCTTC	CASSQLPTANYGYTF
TRBV6-1	NA	NA	TRBJ2-7	TGTGCCAGCAGTGAGCCGGGGGATTACGAGCAGTACTTC	CASSEPGDYEQYF
TRBV6-5	NA	NA	TRBJ1-5	TGTGCCAGCAGTTTAAACACCCTTTTTCCCCAGCATTTT	CASSLNTLFPQHF
TRBV6-6	TRBD1	NA	TRBJ2-5	TGTGCCAGCAGTCCGGACAGGGGAGAGACCCAGTACTTC	CASSPDRGETQYF
TRBV11-2	TRBD1	NA	TRBJ2-7	TGTGCCAGCAGCTTACCAACAGGGGTATACGAGCAGTACTTC	CASSLPTGVYEQYF
TRBV19	TRBD1	NA	TRBJ2-3	TGTGCCAGTAATCCCCGCTGGGAGACAGGGAGAGATACGCAGTATTTT	CASNPRWETGRDTQYF
TRBV30	NA	NA	TRBJ1-2	TGTGCCTGGAGTGTAATTAGCTATGGCTACACCTTC	CAWSVISYGYTF
TRBV7-6	TRBD1	NA	TRBJ2-1	TGTGCCAGCAGCATCACCCCGACAGGGAGTGGAACCTACAATGAGCAGTTCTTC	CASSITPTGSGTYNEQFF
TRBV7-2	NA	NA	TRBJ1-3	TGTGCCAGCAGCGGTACCTCTCTAACAGGCAGCTCTGGAAACACCATATATTTT	CASSGTSLTGSSGNTIYF
TRBV6-5	TRBD2	NA	TRBJ2-1	TGTGCCAGCAGTTATAGCGGGGGTAGCTCCTACAATGAGCAGTTCTTC	CASSYSGGSSYNEQFF
TRBV7-2	TRBD2	few	TRBJ2-2	TGTGCCAGCAGCCCAAGGGTTAGCGGGGTGAACACCGGGGAGCTGTTTTTT	CASSPRVSGVNTGELFF
TRBV5-1	NA	NA	TRBJ1-1	TGCGCCAGCAGCTTGAGAGTTGGTACAGACACTGAAGCTTTCTTT	CASSLRVGTDTEAFF
TRBV9	NA	NA	TRBJ1-4	TGTGCCAGCAGCCCAAACGTGCAGGATGAAAAACTGTTTTTT	CASSPNVQDEKLFF
TRBV9	NA	NA	TRBJ2-2	TGTGCCAGCAGCCCCGGACTAAGGGGCACCGGGGAGCTGTTTTTT	CASSPGLRGTGELFF
TRBV21-1	NA	NA	TRBJ2-3	TGTGCCCTACCACGGGGGGATTCAGATACGCAGTATTTT	CALPRGDSDTQYF
TRBV19	TRBD1	few	TRBJ1-5	TGTGCCAGTAGTTTAAGACAGGGGGATCAGCCCCAGCATTTT	CASSLRQGDQPQHF
TRBV25-1	NA	once	TRBJ2-1	TGTGCCAGCAGTGAACAGGGGCTCTCCTACAATGAGCAGTTCTTC	CASSEQGLSYNEQFF
TRBV29-1	NA	NA	TRBJ1-1	TGCAGCGTCCTATCGTGGACCGTTCAGGGTGAAGCTTTCTTT	CSVLSWTVQGEAFF
TRBV19	NA	NA	TRBJ2-3	TGTGCCAGTAGTGCCCGAGTGACAGATACGCAGTATTTT	CASSARVTDTQYF
TRBV25-1	TRBD1	NA	TRBJ1-1	TGTGCCAGCAGTGGGTGGGACAGGGGGGAGGACGATGAAGCTTTCTTT	CASSGWDRGEDDEAFF
TRBV9	TRBD1	NA	TRBJ1-6	TGTGCCAGCAGCGTAGGGACAGGGGGCAACTATAATTCACCCCTCCACTTT	CASSVGTGGNYNSPLHF
TRBV4-2	TRBD2	NA	TRBJ2-3	TGTGCCAGCAGCTTCCTACCCCCGACTAGCGAGAGGCCGGATACGCAGTATTTT	CASSFLPPTSERPDTQYF
TRBV30	NA	NA	TRBJ1-5	TGTGCCTGGGGTGGGCCGAATCAGCCCCAGCATTTT	CAWGGPNQPQHF
TRBV4-1	NA	NA	TRBJ2-6	TGCGCCAGCAGCCAAGAAATGGGGGCGGCGGGGGCCAACGTCCTGACTTTC	CASSQEMGAAGANVLTF
TRBV7-3	TRBD2	few	TRBJ2-7	TGTGCCAGCAGCCCCCCGGACGTACCCGGGGGGGCAAGGGCCTACGAGCAGTACTTC	CASSPPDVPGGARAYEQYF
TRBV6-5	TRBD1	NA	TRBJ1-2	TGTGCCAGCAGCCCGAACAGGGGGCTCGTCTATGGCTACACCTTC	CASSPNRGLVYGYTF
TRBV6-5	NA	NA	TRBJ2-3	TGTGCCAGCAGCTATTCCGGGACTCTGCAGTATTTT	CASSYSGTLQYF
TRBV12-5	NA	NA	TRBJ2-7	TGTGCTAGTGGTCCCGGCCAGGGGGGCTACGAGCAGTACTTC	CASGPGQGGYEQYF
TRBV4-3	NA	NA	TRBJ2-4	TGCGCCAGCAGCTTCCGACTGGGGGAGGTAGCCAAAAACATTCAGTACTTC	CASSFRLGEVAKNIQYF
TRBV29-1	NA	NA	TRBJ2-1	TGCAGCGTTGACAGGTTGAACTACAATGAGCAGTTCTTC	CSVDRLNYNEQFF
TRBV27	TRBD1	NA	TRBJ1-2	TGTGCCAGCAGTCCCGGGACAGGGTTGAACTATGGCTACACCTTC	CASSPGTGLNYGYTF
TRBV7-2	NA	NA	TRBJ2-7	TGTGCCAGCACCCTACAGGGTTACGAGCAGTACTTC	CASTLQGYEQYF
TRBV28	NA	NA	TRBJ2-7	TGTGCCAGCAGTTTACCCGTCGCCATCGGAGGCTACGAGCAGTACTTC	CASSLPVAIGGYEQYF
TRBV4-1	TRBD1	NA	TRBJ1-1	TGCGCCAGCAGCCAAGTCCAGGGGGCTAGGGACACTGAAGCTTTCTTT	CASSQVQGARDTEAFF
TRBV5-1	TRBD1	NA	TRBJ2-7	TGCGCCAGCAGCTCGGGACAGGGCTTCGAGCAGTACTTC	CASSSGQGFEQYF